These 22 T cell receptor beta chains came from one sample sequenced in a study of OX40 agonist ivuxolimab in advanced cancers. The data were produced by immunoSEQ multiplex PCR, yet TCRdb's version contains in-frame clones alone and is incomplete. The data show fewer than 50,000 clones, 80% to 90% seen once. Sequenced here: CD4+ or CD8+ T cells sorted from blood, sampled in a trial of the OX40 agonist ivuxolimab. The receptors were sampled from an adult with an advanced solid tumor such as melanoma, head and neck, liver or kidney cancer.

This chain uses TRBV6-1 with TRBJ1-5, with D perhaps TRBD1 (5 bases). The length of the CDR3 is 15 residues. Between the trimmed V and J ends, which lost 0 bases and 7 bases, there was a span of 13 bases. Germline values: CDR1 MNHNS, CDR2 SASEGT. The chain's CDR3 is CASSEALGVSQPQHF. CDR3 DNA sequence: TGTGCCAGCAGTGAAGCCTTGGGGGTTTCGCAGCCCCAGCATTTT.

Here the CDR3 DNA reads TGCAGCGTTGAAGATGAGGCGGGACCAACCCCCTACGAGCAGTACTTC. It yields the protein CSVEDEAGPTPYEQYF. The V call is TRBV29-1, the J call TRBJ2-7, with a tentative D call TRBD2 (6 bases). The germline V gene has CDR1 SQVTM and CDR2 ANQGSEA. Trimming shortened V by 0 bases and J by 2 bases, and 17 bases separated the two germline ends. This CDR3 region has 16 residues.

This clone was counted a single time. The V call is TRBV4-3, the J call TRBJ2-7, with 11 bases aligning to TRBD2. The CDR3 sequence is 14 residues long. V shed 3 bases and J 4 bases; nucleotides not matched to a gene: 2. Germline loops: CDR1 LGHNA, CDR2 YSLEER. The DNA of the CDR3 is TGCGCCAGCAGCCAGAGGACTAGCGGGTACGAGCAGTACTTC. It translates to CASSQRTSGYEQYF.

The chain couples TRBV5-4 to TRBJ1-3; D uncertain. This CDR3 is 15 amino acids long. Trimming took 1 base from V and 0 from J, leaving 8 bases between them. Germline V CDR1 and CDR2: SGHNT, YYREEE (reference sequence). CDR3 protein: CASSLRADSGNTIYF. CDR3 sequence (DNA): TGTGCCAGCAGCTTGAGGGCAGACTCTGGAAACACCATATATTTT.

CDR3 sequence reads: CASSLQTGGSSNYGYTF. CDR3 sequence (DNA): TGTGCCAGCAGCCTTCAGACAGGGGGCTCCTCTAACTATGGCTACACCTTC. The V call is TRBV4-2, the J call TRBJ1-2; 10 bases line up with TRBD1. In germline, CDR1 is LGHNA, CDR2 YNFKEQ. The CDR3 runs 17 residues. V was pared by 4 bases and J by 0 bases, with 8 bases of the junction left unmatched.

This chain uses TRBV19 with TRBJ2-7; 7 bases are a match to TRBD1. Germline V gene lookup returns CDR1 LNHDA and CDR2 SQIVND (reference sequence). With V trimmed by 1 base and J by 3 bases, 6 bases remained unmatched. The CDR3 consists of 15 residues. As DNA, the CDR3 is TGTGCCAGTAGTATAGCTGCCGGGACAGACTACGAGCAGTACTTC. The encoded protein is CASSIAAGTDYEQYF.

The V and J genes are TRBV18 and TRBJ2-5; D is ambiguous. Trimming removed 2 bases from V and 2 bases from J, with 21 bases in between. The CDR3 extends over 18 amino acids. Germline CDR1 KGHSH, CDR2 LQKENI. The CDR3 DNA reads TGTGCCAGCTCACCAAATCGCGTTGGGCGGCCCGATCAAGAGACCCAGTACTTC. The encoded protein is CASSPNRVGRPDQETQYF.

V and J are TRBV19 and TRBJ1-1; D is possibly TRBD1 (6 bases). V was pared by 0 bases and J by 1 base, with 12 bases between. CDR3 length equals 16 residues. CDR1 is LNHDA and CDR2 is SQIVND in the germline V gene (reference sequence). The CDR3 DNA reads as TGTGCCAGTAGTATAGATCTTGGGGGGCCGAACACTGAAGCTTTCTTT. The encoded protein is CASSIDLGGPNTEAFF. Together with reference TRBV19 and TRBJ1-1, the CDR3 gives the full variable domain: DGGITQSPKYLFRKEGQNVTLSCEQNLNHDAMYWYRQDPGQGLRLIYYSQIVNDFQKGDIAEGYSVSREKKESFPLTVTSAQKNPTAFYLCASSIDLGGPNTEAFFGQGTRLTVV.

The J gene is TRBJ2-4, the V gene TRBV27; 7 bases line up with TRBD2. The V and J ends lost 6 bases and 5 bases, in that order; junction bases with no gene match: 7. The CDR3 sequence is 14 residues long. Germline loops: CDR1 MNHEY, CDR2 SMNVEV (reference sequence). CDR3 sequence: CASRSSGGENIQYF. The CDR3 coding sequence is TGTGCCAGCAGATCTAGCGGAGGGGAAAACATTCAGTACTTC.

This chain connects TRBV9 to TRBJ2-2; TRBD1 is a possible D gene (6 bases). Germline assignment: CDR1 SGDLS and CDR2 YYNGEE. This CDR3 has 13 amino acids. Trimming pared 4 bases from V and 7 bases from J, leaving 11 bases between. CDR3 DNA: TGTGCCAGCAGCCAGGGGCCGGGCGGGGAGCTGTTTTTT. It encodes CASSQGPGGELFF.

The chain recombines TRBV4-3 with TRBJ1-1; no clear D gene. The CDR3 has 15 residues. Trimming pared 0 bases from V and 5 bases from J, leaving 13 bases between. CDR1 is LGHNA and CDR2 is YSLEER in the germline V gene. The CDR3 DNA is TGCGCCAGCAGCCAAGATAGGTTAGTGAGGACTGAAGCTTTCTTT. Amino acid sequence: CASSQDRLVRTEAFF.

The chain joins TRBV6-5 to TRBJ1-1; 11 bases align to TRBD1. Germline V gives CDR1 MNHEY, CDR2 SVGAGI. CDR3 length: 15 residues. With 2 bases clipped from V and 4 bases from J, the junction kept 3 bases outside the gene matches. The CDR3 loop is CASSYGGTGGTEAFF. The CDR3 DNA reads TGTGCCAGCAGTTACGGGGGGACAGGGGGCACTGAAGCTTTCTTT.

The chain joins TRBV9 to TRBJ2-7, with TRBD2 as a possible D gene (5 bases). The CDR3 totals 15 residues. V was pared by 0 bases and J by 3 bases, with 13 bases between. Germline V gives CDR1 SGDLS, CDR2 YYNGEE. The CDR3 DNA reads as TGTGCCAGCAGCGTAGAGGACTCACCCGTCTACGAGCAGTACTTC. It codes for CASSVEDSPVYEQYF.

The chain carries TRBV9 and TRBJ2-1; 15 positions match TRBD2. CDR1 and CDR2 from the germline V gene are SGDLS and YYNGEE. CDR3 size: 17 residues. J was trimmed by 2 bases and V by 3 bases; bases with no gene match: 3. The CDR3 protein is CASSGTSGRGPYNEQFF. DNA of the CDR3: TGTGCCAGCAGCGGGACTAGCGGGAGGGGGCCCTACAATGAGCAGTTCTTC. The whole variable domain, filled in from reference TRBV9 and TRBJ2-1, reads DSGVTQTPKHLITATGQRVTLRCSPRSGDLSVYWYQQSLDQGLQFLIQYYNGEERAKGNILERFSAQQFPDLHSELNLSSLELGDSALYFCASSGTSGRGPYNEQFFGPGTRLTVL.

The V gene is TRBV4-3, the J gene TRBJ1-3, with D possibly TRBD1 on 6 matching bases. With 1 base removed from V and 0 bases from J, the gap between germline ends came to 10 bases. There are 16 residues in the CDR3. Germline loops: CDR1 LGHNA, CDR2 YSLEER. Here the CDR3 reads CASSQGTASSGNTIYF. CDR3 nucleotide sequence: TGCGCCAGCAGCCAAGGGACAGCGAGCTCTGGAAACACCATATATTTT.

The count of this clone is one. V gene TRBV28 combines with J gene TRBJ2-1, with 8 bases lining up with TRBD2. Germline V gene data show CDR1 as MDHEN and CDR2 as SYDVKM. With V trimmed by 6 bases and J by 2 bases, 9 bases remained unmatched. This CDR3 is built from 16 residues. CDR3 region: CASSPREGWAYNEQFF. CDR3 sequence (DNA): TGTGCCAGCAGCCCCCGGGAGGGGTGGGCCTACAATGAGCAGTTCTTC.

This clone appeared a few times. The chain joins TRBV9 to TRBJ1-6; no definite D call. Germline-derived CDR1 and CDR2 are SGDLS and YYNGEE. CDR3 size: 15 residues. Trimming removed 1 base at V and 6 bases at J, with 11 bases between. CDR3 coding DNA: TGTGCCAGCAGCGTACGAACAGATCGTAATTCACCCCTCCACTTT. Translation gives CASSVRTDRNSPLHF. Combining the CDR3 with reference TRBV9 and TRBJ1-6 gives the whole variable domain DSGVTQTPKHLITATGQRVTLRCSPRSGDLSVYWYQQSLDQGLQFLIQYYNGEERAKGNILERFSAQQFPDLHSELNLSSLELGDSALYFCASSVRTDRNSPLHFGNGTRLTVT.

The chain links TRBV27 to TRBJ2-2; 11 bases are a match to TRBD1. Germline assignment: CDR1 MNHEY and CDR2 SMNVEV (reference sequence). The CDR3 spans 16 residues. V trimming: 3 bases; J trimming: 7 bases; junction bases outside the gene matches: 7. The CDR3 DNA reads TGTGCCAGCAGTTTGGGGACAGGGGGTGAGGGCGGGGAGCTGTTTTTT. Residues: CASSLGTGGEGGELFF.

The rearrangement links TRBV7-8 to TRBJ1-1; D gene uncertain. The germline V gene has CDR1 SGHVS and CDR2 FQNEAQ. Between the trimmed V and J ends, which lost 2 bases and 6 bases, there was a span of 7 bases. The CDR3 extends over 12 amino acids. CDR3 sequence: CASSLSAAEAFF. CDR3 nucleotides: TGTGCCAGCAGCTTAAGCGCAGCTGAAGCTTTCTTT.

The gene calls are TRBV12-5 and TRBJ2-7; D remains ambiguous. The CDR3 consists of 15 residues. Looked up from germline, CDR1 is LGHNT and CDR2 is FRNRAP. The V end was cut by 0 bases, the J end by 2 bases, with 11 bases between. The CDR3 loop is CASGLVLGPTYEQYF. CDR3 nucleotides: TGTGCTAGTGGTTTGGTATTAGGGCCGACCTACGAGCAGTACTTC.

This clone was picked up one time. J is TRBJ2-1 and V is TRBV7-3, with TRBD2 as a possible D gene (6 bases). The CDR3 contains 14 residues. V lost 5 bases to trimming and J lost 6 bases, with 14 bases between them. Germline V gene sequence: CDR1 SGHTA, CDR2 FQGTGA. CDR3 region: CASSPLRLGNEQFF. The CDR3 DNA is TGTGCCAGCAGCCCGCTACGACTAGGCAATGAGCAGTTCTTC.

This chain connects TRBV19 to TRBJ1-1; D not resolved. Germline values: CDR1 LNHDA, CDR2 SQIVND (reference sequence). Trimming shortened V by 7 bases and J by 5 bases, and 17 bases separated the two germline ends. This CDR3 is 14 amino acids long. The CDR3 region is CASTPPIGGTEAFF. The CDR3 bases are TGTGCCAGTACCCCCCCGATCGGAGGGACTGAAGCTTTCTTT.